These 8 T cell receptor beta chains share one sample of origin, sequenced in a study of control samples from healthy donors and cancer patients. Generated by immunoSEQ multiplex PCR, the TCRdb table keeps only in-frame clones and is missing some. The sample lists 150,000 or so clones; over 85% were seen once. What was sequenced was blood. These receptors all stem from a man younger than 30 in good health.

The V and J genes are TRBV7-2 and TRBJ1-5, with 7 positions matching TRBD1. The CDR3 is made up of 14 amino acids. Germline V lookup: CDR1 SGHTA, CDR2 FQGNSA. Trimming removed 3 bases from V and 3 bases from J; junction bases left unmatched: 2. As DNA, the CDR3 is TGTGCCAGCAGCTTCGGGACAGTCAATCAGCCCCAGCATTTT. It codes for CASSFGTVNQPQHF.

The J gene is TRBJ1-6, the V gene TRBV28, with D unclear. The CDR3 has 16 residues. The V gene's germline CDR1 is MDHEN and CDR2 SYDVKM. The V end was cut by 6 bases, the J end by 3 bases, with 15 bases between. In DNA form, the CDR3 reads TGTGCCAGCAGGGACTCGGGTTTAAGCTATAATTCACCCCTCCACTTT. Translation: CASRDSGLSYNSPLHF.

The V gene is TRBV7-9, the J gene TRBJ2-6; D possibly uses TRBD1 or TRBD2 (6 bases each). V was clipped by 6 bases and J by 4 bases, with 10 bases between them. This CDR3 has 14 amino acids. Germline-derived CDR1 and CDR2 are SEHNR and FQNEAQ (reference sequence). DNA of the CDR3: TGTGCCAGCAGATGGGGGGCAGGGGCCAACGTCCTGACTTTC. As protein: CASRWGAGANVLTF. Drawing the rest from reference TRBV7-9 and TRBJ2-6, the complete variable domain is DTGVSQNPRHKITKRGQNVTFRCDPISEHNRLYWYRQTLGQGPEFLTYFQNEAQLEKSRLLSDRFSAERPKGSFSTLEIQRTEQGDSAMYLCASRWGAGANVLTFGAGSRLTVL.

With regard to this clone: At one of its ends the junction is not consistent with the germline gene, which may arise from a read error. This CDR3 reads CASSLATGTRDTQYF. The CDR3 DNA sequence: TGTGCCAGCAGCCTAGCTACAGGGACCCGAGATACGCAGTATTTT. The chain couples TRBV7-6 to TRBJ2-3; perhaps TRBD1 as D (6 bases). The CDR3 covers 15 residues. Germline CDR1 is SGHVS and CDR2 is FNYEAQ.

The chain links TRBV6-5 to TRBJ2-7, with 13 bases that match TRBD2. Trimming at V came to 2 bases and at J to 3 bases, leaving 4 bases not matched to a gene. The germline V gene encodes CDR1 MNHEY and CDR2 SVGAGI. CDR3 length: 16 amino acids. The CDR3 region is CASSYKGTSGNYEQYF. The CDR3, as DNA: TGTGCCAGCAGTTACAAGGGGACTAGCGGGAACTACGAGCAGTACTTC.

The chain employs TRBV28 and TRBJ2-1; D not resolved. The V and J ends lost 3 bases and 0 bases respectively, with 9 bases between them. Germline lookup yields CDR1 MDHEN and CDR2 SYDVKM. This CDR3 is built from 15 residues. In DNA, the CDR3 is TGTGCCAGCAGTTTCAGCAGCATCTCCTACAATGAGCAGTTCTTC. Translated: CASSFSSISYNEQFF. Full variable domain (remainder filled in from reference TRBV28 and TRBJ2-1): DVKVTQSSRYLVKRTGEKVFLECVQDMDHENMFWYRQDPGLGLRLIYFSYDVKMKEKGDIPEGYSVSREKKERFSLILESASTNQTSMYLCASSFSSISYNEQFFGPGTRLTVL.

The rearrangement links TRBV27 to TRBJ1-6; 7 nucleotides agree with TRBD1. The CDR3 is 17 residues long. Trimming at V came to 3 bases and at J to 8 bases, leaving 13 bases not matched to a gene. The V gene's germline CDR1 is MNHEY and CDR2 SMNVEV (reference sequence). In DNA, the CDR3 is TGTGCCAGCAGTTTTAGGTTAGGGGGACAGTATCATTCACCCCTCCACTTT. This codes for CASSFRLGGQYHSPLHF.

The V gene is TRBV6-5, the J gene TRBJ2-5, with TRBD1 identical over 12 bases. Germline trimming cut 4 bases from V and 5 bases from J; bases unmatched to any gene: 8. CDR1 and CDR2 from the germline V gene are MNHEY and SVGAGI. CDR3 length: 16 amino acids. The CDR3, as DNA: TGTGCCAGCAGTTCCCCCGGGACAGGGGGCCGGGAGACCCAGTACTTC. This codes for CASSSPGTGGRETQYF.